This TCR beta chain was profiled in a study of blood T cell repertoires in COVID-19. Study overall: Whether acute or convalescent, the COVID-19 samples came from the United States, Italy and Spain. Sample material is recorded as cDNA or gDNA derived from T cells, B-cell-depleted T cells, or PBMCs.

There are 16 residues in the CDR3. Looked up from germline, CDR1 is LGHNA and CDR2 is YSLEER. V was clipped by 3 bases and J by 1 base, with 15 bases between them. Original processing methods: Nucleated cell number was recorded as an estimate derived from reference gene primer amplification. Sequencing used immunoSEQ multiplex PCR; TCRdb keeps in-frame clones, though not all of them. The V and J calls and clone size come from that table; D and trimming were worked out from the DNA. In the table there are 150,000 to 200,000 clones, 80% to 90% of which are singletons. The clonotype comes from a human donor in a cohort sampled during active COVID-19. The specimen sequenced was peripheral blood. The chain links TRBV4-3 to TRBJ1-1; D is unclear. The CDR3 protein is CASSQSLGGSNTEAFF. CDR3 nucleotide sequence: TGCGCCAGCAGCCAGAGTCTAGGAGGGTCGAACACTGAAGCTTTCTTT.